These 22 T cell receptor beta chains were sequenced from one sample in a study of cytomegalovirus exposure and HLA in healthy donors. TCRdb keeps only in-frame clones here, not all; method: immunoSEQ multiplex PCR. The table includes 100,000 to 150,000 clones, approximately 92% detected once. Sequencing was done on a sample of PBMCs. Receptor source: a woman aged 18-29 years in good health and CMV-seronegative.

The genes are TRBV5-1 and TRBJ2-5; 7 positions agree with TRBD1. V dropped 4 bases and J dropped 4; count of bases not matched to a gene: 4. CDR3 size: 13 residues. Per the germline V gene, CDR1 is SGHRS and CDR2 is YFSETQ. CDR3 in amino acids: CASSVNRGETQYF. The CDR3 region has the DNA TGCGCCAGCAGCGTTAACAGGGGAGAGACCCAGTACTTC. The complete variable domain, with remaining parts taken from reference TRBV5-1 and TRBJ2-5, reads KAGVTQTPRYLIKTRGQQVTLSCSPISGHRSVSWYQQTPGQGLQFLFEYFSETQRNKGNFPGRFSGRQFSNSRSEMNVSTLELGDSALYLCASSVNRGETQYFGPGTRLLVL.

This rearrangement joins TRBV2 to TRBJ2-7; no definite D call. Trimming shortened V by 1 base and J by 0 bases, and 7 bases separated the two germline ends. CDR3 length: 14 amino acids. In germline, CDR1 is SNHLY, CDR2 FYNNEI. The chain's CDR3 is CASSEGASSYEQYF. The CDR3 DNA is TGTGCCAGCAGTGAAGGTGCCAGCTCCTACGAGCAGTACTTC. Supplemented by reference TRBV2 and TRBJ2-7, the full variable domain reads EPEVTQTPSHQVTQMGQEVILRCVPISNHLYFYWYRQILGQKVEFLVSFYNNEISEKSEIFDDQFSVERPDGSNFTLKIRSTKLEDSAMYFCASSEGASSYEQYFGPGTRLTVT.

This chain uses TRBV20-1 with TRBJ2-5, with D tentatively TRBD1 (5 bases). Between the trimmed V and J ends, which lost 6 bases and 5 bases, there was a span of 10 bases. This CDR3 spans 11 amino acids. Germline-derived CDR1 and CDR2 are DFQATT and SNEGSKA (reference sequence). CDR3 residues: CSAGALETQYF. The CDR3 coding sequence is TGCAGTGCAGGGGCGCTGGAGACCCAGTACTTC.

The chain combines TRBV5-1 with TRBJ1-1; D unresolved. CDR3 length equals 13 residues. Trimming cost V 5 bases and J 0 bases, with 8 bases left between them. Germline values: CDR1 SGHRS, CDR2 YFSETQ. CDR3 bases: TGCGCCAGCAGGTCTGGGCTGAACACTGAAGCTTTCTTT. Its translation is CASRSGLNTEAFF. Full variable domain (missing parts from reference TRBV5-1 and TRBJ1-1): KAGVTQTPRYLIKTRGQQVTLSCSPISGHRSVSWYQQTPGQGLQFLFEYFSETQRNKGNFPGRFSGRQFSNSRSEMNVSTLELGDSALYLCASRSGLNTEAFFGQGTRLTVV.

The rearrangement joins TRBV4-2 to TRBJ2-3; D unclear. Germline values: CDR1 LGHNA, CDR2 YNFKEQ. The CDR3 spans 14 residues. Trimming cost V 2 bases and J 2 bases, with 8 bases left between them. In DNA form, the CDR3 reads TGTGCCAGCAGCCAAACCGGGTCCACAGATACGCAGTATTTT. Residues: CASSQTGSTDTQYF.

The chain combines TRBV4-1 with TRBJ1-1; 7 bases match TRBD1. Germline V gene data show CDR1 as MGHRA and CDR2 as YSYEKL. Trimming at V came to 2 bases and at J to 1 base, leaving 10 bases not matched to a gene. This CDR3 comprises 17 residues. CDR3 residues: CASSQIPPGTENTEAFF. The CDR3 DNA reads TGCGCCAGCAGCCAAATCCCCCCCGGGACAGAGAACACTGAAGCTTTCTTT.

In nucleotides, the CDR3 is TGTGCCAGCAGTCCCGGGACTGGGAAGGGAGTTGGGTACTTC. This codes for CASSPGTGKGVGYF. The rearrangement uses TRBV5-6 and TRBJ2-7, with D perhaps TRBD2 (6 bases). V lost 5 bases, J lost 12 bases, and 24 bases lay in between. Germline-derived CDR1 and CDR2 are SGHDT and YYEEEE. The CDR3 length is 14 residues.

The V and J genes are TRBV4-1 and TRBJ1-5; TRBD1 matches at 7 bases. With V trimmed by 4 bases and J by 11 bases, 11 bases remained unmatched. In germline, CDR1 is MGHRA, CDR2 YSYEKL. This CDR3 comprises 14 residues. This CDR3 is CASSLSDRSLAQHF. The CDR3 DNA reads TGCGCCAGCAGCCTTTCGGACAGGTCTTTAGCCCAGCATTTT.

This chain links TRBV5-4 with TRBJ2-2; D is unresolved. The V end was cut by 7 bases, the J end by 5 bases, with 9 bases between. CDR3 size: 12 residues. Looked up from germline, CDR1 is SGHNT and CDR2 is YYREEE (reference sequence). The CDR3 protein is CASETATGELFF. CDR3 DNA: TGTGCCAGCGAGACTGCGACCGGGGAGCTGTTTTTT.

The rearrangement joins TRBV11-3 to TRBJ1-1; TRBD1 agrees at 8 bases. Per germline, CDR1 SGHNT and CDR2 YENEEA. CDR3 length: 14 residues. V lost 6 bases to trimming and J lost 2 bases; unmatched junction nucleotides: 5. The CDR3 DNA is TGTGCCAGCAGTTTCAGGGGGCCTAACACTGAAGCTTTCTTT. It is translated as CASSFRGPNTEAFF.

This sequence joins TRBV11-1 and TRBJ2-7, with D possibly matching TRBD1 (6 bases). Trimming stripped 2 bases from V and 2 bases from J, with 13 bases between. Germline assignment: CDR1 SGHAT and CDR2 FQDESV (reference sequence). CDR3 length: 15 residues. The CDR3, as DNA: TGTGCCAGCAGCTTAAGCGGACAGAGTACCTACGAGCAGTACTTC. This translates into CASSLSGQSTYEQYF.

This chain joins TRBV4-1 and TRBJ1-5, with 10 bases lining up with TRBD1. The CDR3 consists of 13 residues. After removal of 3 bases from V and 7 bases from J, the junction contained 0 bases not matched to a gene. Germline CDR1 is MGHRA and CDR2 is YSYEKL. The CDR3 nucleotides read TGCGCCAGCAGCCAGGACAGGGGGCAGCCCCAGCATTTT. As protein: CASSQDRGQPQHF.

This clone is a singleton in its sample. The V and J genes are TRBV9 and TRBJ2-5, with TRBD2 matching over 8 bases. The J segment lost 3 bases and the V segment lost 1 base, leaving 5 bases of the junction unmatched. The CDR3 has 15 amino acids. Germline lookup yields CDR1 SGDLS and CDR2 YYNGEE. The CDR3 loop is CASSVHGGAKETQYF. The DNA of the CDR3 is TGTGCCAGCAGCGTACACGGGGGGGCTAAAGAGACCCAGTACTTC.

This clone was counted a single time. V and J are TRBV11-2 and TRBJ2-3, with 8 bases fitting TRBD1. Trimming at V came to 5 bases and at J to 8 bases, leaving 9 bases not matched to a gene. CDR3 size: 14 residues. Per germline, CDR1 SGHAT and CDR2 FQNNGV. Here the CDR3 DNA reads TGTGCCAGCAGCGCCAGGGGGCTCAGAACTACGCAGTATTTT. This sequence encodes CASSARGLRTTQYF.

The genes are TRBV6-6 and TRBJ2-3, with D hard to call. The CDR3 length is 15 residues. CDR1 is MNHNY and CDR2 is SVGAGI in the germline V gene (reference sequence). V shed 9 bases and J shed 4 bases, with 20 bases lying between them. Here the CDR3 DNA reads TGTGCCAGTACCGACTCGCGGAAGAGAGCAGATACGCAGTATTTT. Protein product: CASTDSRKRADTQYF.

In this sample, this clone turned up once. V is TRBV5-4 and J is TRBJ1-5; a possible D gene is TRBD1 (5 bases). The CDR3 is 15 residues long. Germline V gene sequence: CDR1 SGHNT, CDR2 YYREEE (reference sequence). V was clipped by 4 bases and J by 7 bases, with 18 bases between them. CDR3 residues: CASSQERGVEQPQHF. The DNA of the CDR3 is TGTGCCAGCAGCCAGGAACGGGGGGTCGAGCAGCCCCAGCATTTT.

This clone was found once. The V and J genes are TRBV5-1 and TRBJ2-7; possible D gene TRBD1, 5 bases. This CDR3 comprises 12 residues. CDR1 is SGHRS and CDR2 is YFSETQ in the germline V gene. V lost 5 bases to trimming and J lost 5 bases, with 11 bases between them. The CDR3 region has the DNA TGCGCCAGCAGTCAGGGTATGAACGAGCAGTACTTC. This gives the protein CASSQGMNEQYF. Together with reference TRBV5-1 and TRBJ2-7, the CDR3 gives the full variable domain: KAGVTQTPRYLIKTRGQQVTLSCSPISGHRSVSWYQQTPGQGLQFLFEYFSETQRNKGNFPGRFSGRQFSNSRSEMNVSTLELGDSALYLCASSQGMNEQYFGPGTRLTVT.

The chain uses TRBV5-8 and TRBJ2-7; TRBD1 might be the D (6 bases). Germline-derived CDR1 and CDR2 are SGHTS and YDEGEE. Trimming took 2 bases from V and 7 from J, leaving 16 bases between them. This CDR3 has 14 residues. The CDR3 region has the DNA TGTGCCAGCAGCTTCACAGGGCTGGTTAGAGAGCAGTACTTC. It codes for CASSFTGLVREQYF.

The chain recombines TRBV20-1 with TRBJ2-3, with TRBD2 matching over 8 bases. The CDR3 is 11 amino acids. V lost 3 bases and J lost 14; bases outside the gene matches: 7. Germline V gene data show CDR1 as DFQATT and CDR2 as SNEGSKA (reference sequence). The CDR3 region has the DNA TGCAGTGCTAGCGGGGGGGCGAACTTGTATTTT. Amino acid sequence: CSASGGANLYF.

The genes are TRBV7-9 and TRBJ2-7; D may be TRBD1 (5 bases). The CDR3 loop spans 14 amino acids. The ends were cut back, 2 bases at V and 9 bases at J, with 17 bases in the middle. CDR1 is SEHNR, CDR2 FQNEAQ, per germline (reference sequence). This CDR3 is CASSLSGEGESQYF. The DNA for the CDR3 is TGTGCCAGCAGCTTATCTGGAGAAGGGGAATCGCAGTACTTC.

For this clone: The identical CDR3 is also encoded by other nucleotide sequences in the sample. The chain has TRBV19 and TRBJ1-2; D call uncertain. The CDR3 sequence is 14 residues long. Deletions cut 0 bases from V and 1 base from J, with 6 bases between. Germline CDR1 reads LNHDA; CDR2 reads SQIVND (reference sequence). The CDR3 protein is CASSIDHNNYGYTF. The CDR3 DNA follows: TGTGCCAGTAGTATAGATCACAATAACTATGGCTACACCTTC. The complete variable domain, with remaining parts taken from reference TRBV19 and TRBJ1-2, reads DGGITQSPKYLFRKEGQNVTLSCEQNLNHDAMYWYRQDPGQGLRLIYYSQIVNDFQKGDIAEGYSVSREKKESFPLTVTSAQKNPTAFYLCASSIDHNNYGYTFGSGTRLTVV.

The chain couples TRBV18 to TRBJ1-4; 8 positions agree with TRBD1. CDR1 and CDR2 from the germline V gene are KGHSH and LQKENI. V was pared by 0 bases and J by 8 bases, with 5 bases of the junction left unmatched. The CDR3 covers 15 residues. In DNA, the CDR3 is TGTGCCAGCTCACCACCCCAGGGGGCAGTGGAAAAACTGTTTTTT. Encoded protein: CASSPPQGAVEKLFF. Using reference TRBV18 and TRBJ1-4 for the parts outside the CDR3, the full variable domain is NAGVMQNPRHLVRRRGQEARLRCSPMKGHSHVYWYRQLPEEGLKFMVYLQKENIIDESGMPKERFSAEFPKEGPSILRIQQVVRGDSAAYFCASSPPQGAVEKLFFGSGTQLSVL.